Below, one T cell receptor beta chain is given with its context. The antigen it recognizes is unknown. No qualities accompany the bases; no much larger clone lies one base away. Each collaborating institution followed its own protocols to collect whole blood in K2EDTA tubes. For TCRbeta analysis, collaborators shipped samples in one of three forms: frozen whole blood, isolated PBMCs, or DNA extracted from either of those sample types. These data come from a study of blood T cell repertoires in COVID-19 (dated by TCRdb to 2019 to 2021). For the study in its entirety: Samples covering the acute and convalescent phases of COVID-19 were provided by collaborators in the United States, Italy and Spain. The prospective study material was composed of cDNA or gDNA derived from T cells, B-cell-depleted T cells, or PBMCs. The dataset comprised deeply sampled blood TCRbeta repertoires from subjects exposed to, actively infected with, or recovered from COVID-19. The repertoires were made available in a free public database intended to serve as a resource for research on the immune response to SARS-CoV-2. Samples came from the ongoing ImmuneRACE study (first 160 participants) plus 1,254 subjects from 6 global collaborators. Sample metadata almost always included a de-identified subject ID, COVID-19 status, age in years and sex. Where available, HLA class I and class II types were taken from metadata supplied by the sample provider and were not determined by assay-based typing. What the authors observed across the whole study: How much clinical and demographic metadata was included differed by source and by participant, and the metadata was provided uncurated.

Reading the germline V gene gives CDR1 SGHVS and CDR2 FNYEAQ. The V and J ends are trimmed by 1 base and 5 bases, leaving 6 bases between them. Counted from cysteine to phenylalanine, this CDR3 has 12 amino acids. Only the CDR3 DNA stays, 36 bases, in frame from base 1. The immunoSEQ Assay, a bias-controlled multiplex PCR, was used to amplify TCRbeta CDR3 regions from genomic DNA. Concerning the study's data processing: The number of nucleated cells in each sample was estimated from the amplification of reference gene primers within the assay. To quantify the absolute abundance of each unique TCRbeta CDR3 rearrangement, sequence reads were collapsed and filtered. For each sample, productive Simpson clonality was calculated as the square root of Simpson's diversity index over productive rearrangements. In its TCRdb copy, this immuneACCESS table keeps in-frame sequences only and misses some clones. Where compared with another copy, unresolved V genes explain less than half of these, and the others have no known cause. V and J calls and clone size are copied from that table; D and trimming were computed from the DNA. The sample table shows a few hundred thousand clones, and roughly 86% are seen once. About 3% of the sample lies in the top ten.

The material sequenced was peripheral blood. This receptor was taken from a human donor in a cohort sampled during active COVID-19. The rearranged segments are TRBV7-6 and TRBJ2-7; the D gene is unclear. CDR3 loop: CASSLGGDEQYF. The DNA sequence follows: TGTGCCAGCAGCTTAGGAGGCGACGAGCAGTACTTC.